This record concerns one TCR beta chain sequence. Data came from immunoSEQ multiplex PCR; TCRdb stores just in-frame clones and leaves some out. The data hold 55,000 to 70,000 clones, with roughly nine tenths observed a single time. The data originate from a study of OX40 agonist ivuxolimab in advanced cancers. Baseline was the first blood sampling point, followed by cycle 4 day 1 and cycle 7 day 1. There are 15 residues in the CDR3. From germline, CDR1 is MNHEY and CDR2 SVGAGI. J lost 4 bases, V lost 6 bases, and 7 bases had no gene match. The starting material was CD4+ or CD8+ T cells sorted from blood, obtained in a trial of the OX40 agonist ivuxolimab. The gene calls are TRBV6-5 and TRBJ2-7; TRBD2 aligns across 12 bases. This clonotype was obtained from an adult with an advanced solid tumor such as melanoma, head and neck, liver or kidney cancer. In DNA, the CDR3 is TGTGCCAGCAGCCCACTAGCGGGAGGAATTTACGAGCAGTACTTC. It translates to CASSPLAGGIYEQYF.